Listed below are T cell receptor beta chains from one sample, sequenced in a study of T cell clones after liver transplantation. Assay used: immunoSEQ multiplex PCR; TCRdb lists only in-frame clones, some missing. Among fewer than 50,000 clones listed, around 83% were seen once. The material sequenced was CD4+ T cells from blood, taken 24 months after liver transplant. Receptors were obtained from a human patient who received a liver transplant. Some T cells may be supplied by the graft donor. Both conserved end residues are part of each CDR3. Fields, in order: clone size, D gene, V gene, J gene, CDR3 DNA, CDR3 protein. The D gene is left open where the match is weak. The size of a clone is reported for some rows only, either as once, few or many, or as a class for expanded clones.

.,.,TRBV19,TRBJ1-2,TGTGCCAGTACCCCTCGGGGGGGAAACTATGGCTACACCTTC,CASTPRGGNYGYTF
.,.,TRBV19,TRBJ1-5,TGTGCCAGTAGTATAGAAGCCGGTTATAGCAATCAGCCCCAGCATTTT,CASSIEAGYSNQPQHF
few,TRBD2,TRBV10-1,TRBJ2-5,TGCGCCAGCAGTAGGACTAGCGGGAGGCACCAAGAGACCCAGTACTTC,CASSRTSGRHQETQYF
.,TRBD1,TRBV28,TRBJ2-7,TGTGCCAGCGTCCCGACAGGGTCAACCTACGAGCAGTACTTC,CASVPTGSTYEQYF
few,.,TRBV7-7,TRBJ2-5,TGTGCCAGCAGCTTTGGGGCAGAAGAGACCCAGTACTTC,CASSFGAEETQYF
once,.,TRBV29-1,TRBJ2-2,TGCAGCGTTGATTCAGGGTACACCGGGGAGCTGTTTTTT,CSVDSGYTGELFF
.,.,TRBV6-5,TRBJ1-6,TGTGCCAGCAGCGATACAGGGCCTCATAATTCACCCCTCCACTTT,CASSDTGPHNSPLHF
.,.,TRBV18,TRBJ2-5,TGTGCCAGCTCACCTGGACTTGGGGAGACCCAGTACTTC,CASSPGLGETQYF
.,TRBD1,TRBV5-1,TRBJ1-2,TGCGCCAGCAGCTTGGCTGGAGGACAGGGTTTTGGCTACACCTTC,CASSLAGGQGFGYTF
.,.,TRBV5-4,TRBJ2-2,TGTGCCAGCAGCCCGACCGGGGACCCAATTACCGGGGAGCTGTTTTTT,CASSPTGDPITGELFF
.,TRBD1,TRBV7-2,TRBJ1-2,TGTGCCAGCATATGGACAGGGTCCTCATCTAACTATGGCTACACCTTC,CASIWTGSSSNYGYTF
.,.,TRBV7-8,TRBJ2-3,TGTGCCAGCAGTAGGGAAGTTGATTATACGCAGTATTTT,CASSREVDYTQYF
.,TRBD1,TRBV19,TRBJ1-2,TGTGCCAGCGATCCACAGGGGGGCCATGGCTACACCTTC,CASDPQGGHGYTF
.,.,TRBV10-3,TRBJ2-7,TGTGCCATCACCGATAGCGCAAGCTCCTACGAGCAGTACTTC,CAITDSASSYEQYF
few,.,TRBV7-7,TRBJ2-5,TGTGCCAGCAGCTTAGGGACTAGGGGGCTTGGGACCCAGTACTTC,CASSLGTRGLGTQYF
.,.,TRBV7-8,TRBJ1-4,TGTGCCAGCAGCTTCACCTTGGGCGGGCTCACTAATGAAAAACTGTTTTTT,CASSFTLGGLTNEKLFF
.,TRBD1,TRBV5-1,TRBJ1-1,TGCGCCAGCAGCCAGGACAGGGGACGAGGCTCTGAAGCTTTCTTT,CASSQDRGRGSEAFF
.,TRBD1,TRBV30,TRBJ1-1,TGTGCCTGGATGCCGCCGGGACAGGGGGCAGCTTTCTTT,CAWMPPGQGAAFF
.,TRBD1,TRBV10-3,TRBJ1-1,TGTGCCATCAGTGGTCCGGAAAGAACAGGGGTGAACACTGAAGCTTTCTTT,CAISGPERTGVNTEAFF
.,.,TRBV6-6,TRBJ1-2,TGTGCCAGCAGTTACTTGACAGGAGTCTATGGCTACACCTTC,CASSYLTGVYGYTF
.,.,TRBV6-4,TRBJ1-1,TGTGCCAGCAGTGACTTTCCTTTCAGGGAAGGAAGTGAAGCTTTCTTT,CASSDFPFREGSEAFF
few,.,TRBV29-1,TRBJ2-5,TGCAGCGTTGGCCAGGGGAGGGGAGAGACCCAGTACTTC,CSVGQGRGETQYF
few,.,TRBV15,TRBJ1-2,TGTGCCACCAGCAGCCAAAACTATGGCTACACCTTC,CATSSQNYGYTF
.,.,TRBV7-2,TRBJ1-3,TGTGCCAGCAGCTTATACAAGTCCCGACAGAGCGGAAACACCATATATTTT,CASSLYKSRQSGNTIYF
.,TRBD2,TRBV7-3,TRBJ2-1,TGTGCCAGCAGCTGGCGGGGGGCCTTGGGCAATGAGCAGTTCTTC,CASSWRGALGNEQFF
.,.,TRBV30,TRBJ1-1,TGTGCCCAAGGTAGAATGAACACTGAAGCTTTCTTT,CAQGRMNTEAFF
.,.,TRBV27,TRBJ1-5,TGTGCCAGCAGTTCAAGAATAGGGACGGCCGGTATCCAGCCCCAGCATTTT,CASSSRIGTAGIQPQHF
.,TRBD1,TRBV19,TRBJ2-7,TGTGCCAGTAGTCACAGACAGGGTGGCTTCGAGCAGTACTTC,CASSHRQGGFEQYF
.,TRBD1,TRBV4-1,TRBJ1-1,TGCGCCAGCAGCCAGGTTAATGACAGGGGGGGAGCTTTCTTT,CASSQVNDRGGAFF
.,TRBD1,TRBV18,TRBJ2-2,TGTGCCAGCTCACAGGGACAGGGGAGGACCGGGGAGCTGTTTTTT,CASSQGQGRTGELFF
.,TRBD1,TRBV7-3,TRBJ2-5,TGTGCCAGCAGCTTGGGACAGGGGTTTAGAGAGACCCAGTACTTC,CASSLGQGFRETQYF
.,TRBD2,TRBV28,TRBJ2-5,TGTGCCAGCAGTTTAAGTAGCGGGATCAATCGGATACAGTACTTC,CASSLSSGINRIQYF
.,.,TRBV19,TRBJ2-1,TGTGCCACCCGGCCTAGTCTTCTATACAATGAGCAGTTCTTC,CATRPSLLYNEQFF
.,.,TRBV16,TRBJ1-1,TGTGCCAGCCTTGGGTACAAAGAAGCTTTCTTT,CASLGYKEAFF
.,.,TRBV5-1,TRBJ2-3,TGCGCCAGCAGCCCCTCTAGCGGCACAGATACGCAGTATTTT,CASSPSSGTDTQYF
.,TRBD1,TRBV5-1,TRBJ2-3,TGCGCCAGCAGCTTGGGCCACCGGGACAGCAGCACAGATACGCAGTATTTT,CASSLGHRDSSTDTQYF
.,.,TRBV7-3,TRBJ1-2,TGTGCCAGTAGTAGGGGGACGGGTTATGGCTACACCTTC,CASSRGTGYGYTF
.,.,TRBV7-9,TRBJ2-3,TGTGCCGGATCGAAGGAAATCGGCACAGATACGCAGTATTTT,CAGSKEIGTDTQYF
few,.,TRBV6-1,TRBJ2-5,TGTGCCAGCAGTGAACGTATAAAGGAGACCCAGTACTTC,CASSERIKETQYF
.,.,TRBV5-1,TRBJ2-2,TGCGCCAGCAGCTTGAACCGACAAAGGGATACCGGGGAGCTGTTTTTT,CASSLNRQRDTGELFF
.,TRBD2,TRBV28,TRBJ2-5,TGTGCCAGCAGTGGGACTATCAGAATGGAAGAGACCCAGTACTTC,CASSGTIRMEETQYF